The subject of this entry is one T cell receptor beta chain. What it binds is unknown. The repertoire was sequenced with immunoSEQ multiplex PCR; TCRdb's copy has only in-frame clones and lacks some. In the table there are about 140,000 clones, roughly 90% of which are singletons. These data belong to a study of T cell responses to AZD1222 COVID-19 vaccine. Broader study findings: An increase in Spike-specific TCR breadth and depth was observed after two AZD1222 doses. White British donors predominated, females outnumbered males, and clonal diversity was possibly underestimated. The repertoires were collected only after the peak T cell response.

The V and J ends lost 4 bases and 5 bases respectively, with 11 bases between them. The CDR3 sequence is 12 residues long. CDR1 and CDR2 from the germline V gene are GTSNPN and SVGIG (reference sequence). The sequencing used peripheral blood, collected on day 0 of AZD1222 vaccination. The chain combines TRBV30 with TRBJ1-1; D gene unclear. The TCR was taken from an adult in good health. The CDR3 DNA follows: TGTGCCTGGAAGGACCGGGTGACTGAAGCTTTCTTT. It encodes CAWKDRVTEAFF.